The 12 T cell receptor beta chains below were found in one sample sequenced in a study of regulatory T cells in long-lasting Graves disease. Time point noted: newly diagnosed GD, antithyroid drugs for less than 3 months. PBMC RNA was the source of the TCR library. Relying on iRepertoire HTBI primers and Arm-PCR of CDR3 regions, the team built TCR beta libraries. TCRdb reprocessed the multiplex PCR reads via MiXCR and lists one record per CDR3 protein. This sample has hundreds of thousands of distinct CDR3 sequences, with 15% to 20% found just once. This sample was also put to use in a study of T cells in Graves' hyperthyroidism and ophthalmopathy.

This material consisted of peripheral blood mononuclear cells (PBMCs), taken at new diagnosis, from a patient treated with antithyroid drugs. These receptor sequences come from a woman in her 30s with Graves disease.

In the case of this clonotype: A much larger clone differs from this one at a single base, so this may be a read error. The chain employs TRBV28 and TRBJ2-7, with D tentatively TRBD2 (6 bases). CDR3 length: 15 amino acids. In germline, CDR1 is MDHEN, CDR2 SYDVKM. This CDR3 is CASSLGGLTGYGQYF. In nucleotides, the CDR3 is TGTGCCAGCAGTTTAGGAGGGTTAACCGGTTACGGGCAGTACTTC.

This clonotype was counted at least ten times. The V gene is TRBV2, the J gene TRBJ2-7; D is unclear. CDR3 size: 13 residues. CDR1 is SNHLY, CDR2 FYNNEI, per germline. Deletions cut 7 bases from V and 1 base from J, with 11 bases between. CDR3 amino acids: CASNQQNSYEQYF. As DNA, the CDR3 is TGTGCCAGCAACCAACAGAATTCCTACGAGCAGTACTTC.

This chain connects TRBV19 to TRBJ1-3; D perhaps matches TRBD1 (6 bases). Germline-derived CDR1 and CDR2 are LNHDA and SQIVND (reference sequence). The V end was cut by 3 bases, the J end by 2 bases, with 8 bases between. The CDR3 is 14 residues long. The DNA for the CDR3 is TGTGCCAGTAGTATGACAGGAGCTGGAAACACCATATATTTT. It yields the protein CASSMTGAGNTIYF.

This clonotype showed up just a few times. The gene calls are TRBV20-1 and TRBJ2-5, with 10 bases identical to TRBD2. CDR3 size: 14 residues. CDR1 DFQATT and CDR2 SNEGSKA come from the germline V gene (reference sequence). The junction had 4 bases not matched to a gene; V was cut back by 2 bases and J by 4 bases. CDR3 bases: TGCAGTGCTAGAAAAGCGGGAGGGGGAGAGACCCAGTACTTC. Its translation is CSARKAGGGETQYF.

The rearrangement uses TRBV7-3 and TRBJ1-2; tentative D call: TRBD1 (6 bases). V was cut by 7 bases and J by 7 bases, with 16 bases left in between. The germline CDR1 and CDR2 sequences are SGHTA and FQGTGA. The CDR3 spans 13 residues. CDR3 bases: TGTGCCAGCAATTCCAGGGGAGCGATTGGCTACACCTTC. Translating gives CASNSRGAIGYTF.

This clonotype was counted ten times or more. The chain employs TRBV28 and TRBJ2-5, with D possibly being TRBD1 (6 bases). Germline V gene sequence: CDR1 MDHEN, CDR2 SYDVKM. V lost 7 bases and J 0 bases, leaving 24 bases between the germline ends. The CDR3 is made up of 18 amino acids. DNA for the CDR3: TGTGCCAGCACCCTGAGCAGGGGAGTTAAGTTGGACCAAGAGACCCAGTACTTC. Its protein is CASTLSRGVKLDQETQYF.

The gene calls are TRBV29-1 and TRBJ2-7; 8 bases agree with TRBD1. Trimming took 3 bases from V and 4 from J; bases not matched to a gene: 8. The CDR3 is 14 amino acids. Germline CDR1 reads SQVTM; CDR2 reads ANQGSEA. The CDR3 reads CSVELAGGLYEQYF. DNA of the CDR3: TGCAGCGTTGAGTTGGCAGGGGGCTTGTACGAGCAGTACTTC.

This clonotype has a count of ten or more. The genes are TRBV6-1 and TRBJ2-3; D call uncertain. Per the germline V gene, CDR1 is MNHNS and CDR2 is SASEGT. The CDR3 sequence is 16 residues long. The V gene lost 6 bases and the J gene lost 1 base, with 17 bases spanning the gap. CDR3 loop: CASSPLRGGGTDTQYF. The CDR3 nucleotides are TGTGCCAGCAGCCCCCTGCGAGGTGGAGGCACAGATACGCAGTATTTT.

This clonotype was picked up many times. V gene TRBV7-2 combines with J gene TRBJ1-1; D is perhaps TRBD1 (6 bases). The CDR3 totals 15 residues. Trimming took off 1 base at V and 0 bases at J, with 9 bases between the two ends. The germline gives CDR1 SGHTA, CDR2 FQGNSA. For the CDR3, the DNA is TGTGCCAGCAGCTTAGGTGGACAGATGAACACTGAAGCTTTCTTT. It yields the protein CASSLGGQMNTEAFF.

This clonotype was picked up a small number of times. This chain connects TRBV18 to TRBJ2-7; possibly TRBD2 for D (6 bases). Germline-derived CDR1 and CDR2 are KGHSH and LQKENI. CDR3 length equals 16 residues. With 0 bases removed from V and 0 bases from J, the gap between germline ends came to 12 bases. This CDR3 reads CASSPPGGESSYEQYF. The CDR3 DNA follows: TGTGCCAGCTCACCACCGGGGGGAGAGAGCTCCTACGAGCAGTACTTC.

This clonotype was counted between two and nine times. This chain links TRBV7-9 with TRBJ2-1, with D unresolved. V was cut by 4 bases and J by 12 bases, with 13 bases left in between. Per germline, CDR1 SEHNR and CDR2 FQNEAQ (reference sequence). There are 12 residues in the CDR3. The CDR3 DNA is TGTGCCAGCAGCTGGTCCGCCACGGGGCAGTTCTTC. Protein sequence: CASSWSATGQFF.

The table lists this clonotype with a few counts. This chain links TRBV5-1 with TRBJ2-7; D tentatively reads TRBD1 or TRBD2 (5 bases each). Germline V gene data show CDR1 as SGHRS and CDR2 as YFSETQ. Trimming pared 0 bases from V and 4 bases from J, leaving 17 bases between. The CDR3 extends over 16 amino acids. CDR3 amino acids: CASSLGDGPPQYEQYF. In DNA, the CDR3 is TGCGCCAGCAGCTTGGGGGACGGCCCGCCCCAGTACGAGCAGTACTTC.